These T cell receptor beta chains were read from a single sample in a study of T-cell memory formation after mild COVID-19. TCRdb ran MiXCR on the 5' RACE reads and lists one entry per CDR3 protein. The table has 300,000 to 350,000 distinct CDR3 sequences, 10% to 15% seen once; the top ten hold about 22%. Sequences were obtained from PBMCs or a T cell subset sorted from them (not recorded which). The receptor source for this set is a man aged 18 to 30 who had mild COVID-19 (a few samples of this study predate the infection). Cell type and time point are not known. CDR3s include the opening cysteine and the closing phenylalanine or tryptophan. The order of the fields is CDR3 length, V gene, J gene, D gene, clone size, CDR3 protein, CDR3 DNA. The D gene is left open where the match is weak. Only some rows state a clone size, as once, few, many or a class for expanded clones.

>13|TRBV27|TRBJ1-1|TRBD1|.
CASRMTGATEAFF
TGTGCCAGCAGAATGACAGGGGCGACTGAAGCTTTCTTT
>15|TRBV6-6|TRBJ2-4|.|few
CASSYSFGDKNIQYF
TGTGCCAGCAGTTACTCTTTTGGAGACAAAAACATTCAGTACTTC
>12|TRBV7-9|TRBJ1-2|.|many
CASSPRQRGYTF
TGTGCCAGCAGCCCCCGACAGAGAGGCTACACCTTC
>14|TRBV7-9|TRBJ2-7|TRBD1|.
CASSPRTGRYEQYF
TGTGCCAGCAGCCCAAGGACAGGGAGGTACGAGCAGTACTTC
>14|TRBV4-1|TRBJ1-1|.|.
CASSQEPMGYEAFF
TGCGCCAGCAGCCAAGAACCAATGGGGTATGAAGCTTTCTTT
>15|TRBV5-4|TRBJ2-7|.|.
CASSLDQGPFYEQYF
TGTGCCAGCAGCTTAGATCAGGGACCGTTCTACGAGCAGTACTTC
>14|TRBV27|TRBJ2-5|.|.
CASRMGHLQETQYF
TGTGCCAGCAGAATGGGACATCTCCAAGAGACCCAGTACTTC
>14|TRBV10-1|TRBJ2-7|.|few
CASSEGGTAYEQYF
TGCGCCAGCAGTGAGGGGGGTACTGCTTACGAGCAGTACTTC
>13|TRBV5-1|TRBJ2-7|.|.
CASSLDPTYEQYF
TGCGCCAGCAGCCTCGATCCTACCTACGAGCAGTACTTC
>12|TRBV18|TRBJ2-1|.|few
CASSSRQEQQFF
TGTGCCAGCTCATCCCGACAGGAGCAGCAGTTCTTC
>14|TRBV24-1|TRBJ1-1|TRBD1|.
CATSGAGTGARAFF
TGTGCCACCAGTGGTGCCGGGACAGGGGCCCGAGCTTTCTTT
>15|TRBV6-2/TRBV6-3|TRBJ2-3|TRBD1|few
CASSWRTGVTDTQYF
TGTGCCAGCAGTTGGCGGACAGGGGTCACAGATACGCAGTATTTT
>14|TRBV28|TRBJ1-5|TRBD1|.
CASSLGDRDQPQHF
TGTGCCAGCAGTTTAGGGGACAGGGATCAGCCCCAGCATTTT
>16|TRBV9|TRBJ2-2|.|many
CASSVGIGGDTGELFF
TGTGCCAGCAGCGTAGGGATCGGGGGCGACACCGGGGAGCTGTTTTTT
>14|TRBV7-9|TRBJ1-4|.|.
CASSLDTANEKLFF
TGTGCCAGCAGCCTGGACACTGCTAATGAAAAACTGTTTTTT
>14|TRBV28|TRBJ2-2|TRBD2|few
CASIIAGGAGELFF
TGTGCCAGCATTATCGCCGGGGGGGCCGGGGAGCTGTTTTTT
>15|TRBV7-6|TRBJ1-1|.|few
CASSGPDLDYTEAFF
TGTGCCAGCAGCGGGCCCGACCTTGACTACACTGAAGCTTTCTTT
>14|TRBV27|TRBJ2-2|.|many
CASSDAGRDEELFF
TGTGCCAGCAGTGACGCCGGACGGGACGAGGAACTGTTTTTT
>15|TRBV7-2|TRBJ1-5|.|few
CASSLALGAGQPQHF
TGTGCCAGCAGCTTAGCGCTGGGGGCTGGTCAGCCCCAGCATTTT
>12|TRBV18|TRBJ2-7|TRBD2|.
CASSPGGDEQYF
TGTGCCAGCTCACCAGGGGGGGACGAGCAGTACTTC